The 12 T cell receptor beta chains presented below share a single source sample, sequenced in a study of T-cell reconstitution after alpha-beta-depleted transplantation in children. Preparing the TCRbeta library involved the use of unique molecular identifiers. TCRdb itself ran the PCR reads through MiXCR, one entry per CDR3 protein. The table has approximately 400,000 distinct CDR3 sequences, about a tenth seen once. Sequencing was performed on PBMCs from the stem cell graft donor, taken from the stem cell graft. The receptors originated from a human donor who donated a stem cell graft to a child with acute myeloid leukemia.

The rearrangement uses TRBV20-1 and TRBJ1-5; 9 bases line up with TRBD1. V shed 2 bases and J 9 bases; nucleotides not matched to a gene: 8. This CDR3 region has 14 residues. Germline values: CDR1 DFQATT, CDR2 SNEGSKA (reference sequence). As DNA, the CDR3 is TGCAGTGCTAGACACGACAGGGGGATGGGGCCCCAGCATTTT. As protein: CSARHDRGMGPQHF.

The chain uses TRBV3-1 and TRBJ2-5, with D hard to call. Germline V gene data show CDR1 as LGHDT and CDR2 as YNNKEL (reference sequence). V lost 4 bases and J lost 1, with 13 bases in between. The CDR3 has 15 residues. CDR3 residues: CASSPGRSVQETQYF. The CDR3 coding sequence is TGTGCCAGCAGCCCCGGCCGCAGTGTCCAAGAGACCCAGTACTTC.

The chain joins TRBV7-2 to TRBJ1-4; D gene ambiguous. The CDR3 is made up of 15 amino acids. Germline-derived CDR1 and CDR2 are SGHTA and FQGNSA. Trimming shortened V by 5 bases and J by 2 bases, and 12 bases separated the two germline ends. CDR3 amino acids: CASSQNEGTNEKLFF. As DNA, the CDR3 is TGTGCCAGCAGCCAGAATGAGGGTACTAATGAAAAACTGTTTTTT.

V and J are TRBV20-1 and TRBJ2-5, with D perhaps matching TRBD1 (5 bases). The CDR3 has 13 residues. In germline, CDR1 is DFQATT, CDR2 SNEGSKA (reference sequence). Trimming left V 6 bases short and J 3 bases short, with 14 bases between. The CDR3 coding sequence is TGCAGTGCCCAAGTCCCAGGGAAAGAGACCCAGTACTTC. Translation gives CSAQVPGKETQYF.

This clonotype showed up many times. The chain links TRBV15 to TRBJ2-3; D tentatively fits TRBD1 or TRBD2 (5 bases each). CDR1 is LNHNV and CDR2 is YYDKDF in the germline V gene (reference sequence). V lost 1 base and J 2 bases, leaving 19 bases between the germline ends. The CDR3 length is 18 residues. The CDR3 DNA reads as TGTGCCACCAGCAGAGTTGGGACCTGGCAGGAGGTCACAGATACGCAGTATTTT. It codes for CATSRVGTWQEVTDTQYF.

This clonotype showed up just a few times. The chain employs TRBV20-1 and TRBJ2-3; 7 nucleotides align to TRBD2. V was clipped by 0 bases and J by 2 bases; unmatched bases: 8. The CDR3 contains 16 residues. CDR1 is DFQATT and CDR2 is SNEGSKA in the germline V gene (reference sequence). This CDR3 reads CSARDLRLANTDTQYF. DNA of the CDR3: TGCAGTGCTAGAGATCTCCGACTAGCTAACACAGATACGCAGTATTTT.

The chain has TRBV20-1 and TRBJ1-5; D uncertain. Germline CDR1 is DFQATT and CDR2 is SNEGSKA (reference sequence). The CDR3 has 15 amino acids. The V end lost 6 bases, the J end lost 1 base, and 16 bases lay between the germline ends. In nucleotides, the CDR3 is TGCAGTGCGAGAAGGAGGTCCGGCAGCAATCAGCCCCAGCATTTT. Its translation: CSARRRSGSNQPQHF.

Only a few counts were recorded for this clonotype. The chain recombines TRBV29-1 with TRBJ2-7, with 8 bases lining up with TRBD2. V dropped 4 bases and J dropped 2; count of bases not matched to a gene: 7. The CDR3 extends over 14 amino acids. Germline V gene lookup returns CDR1 SQVTM and CDR2 ANQGSEA. This chain's CDR3 is CSVVLAVGTYEQYF. Written as DNA, the CDR3 is TGCAGCGTTGTACTAGCGGTTGGAACCTACGAGCAGTACTTC.

The table lists this clonotype with a few counts. The CDR3 loop reads CASSLAQGSGAGPQHF. The DNA for the CDR3 is TGTGCCAGCAGCTTAGCGCAAGGGTCGGGGGCTGGCCCCCAGCATTTT. The chain couples TRBV7-2 to TRBJ1-5; possibly TRBD1 for D (6 bases). This CDR3 comprises 16 residues. Trimming cost V 0 bases and J 10 bases, with 19 bases left between them. From germline, CDR1 is SGHTA and CDR2 FQGNSA.

Only a few counts were recorded for this clonotype. The gene calls are TRBV5-1 and TRBJ1-1; 7 bases map to TRBD1. This CDR3 is built from 14 residues. Trimming at V came to 4 bases and at J to 4 bases, leaving 7 bases not matched to a gene. Germline V gene lookup returns CDR1 SGHRS and CDR2 YFSETQ. In DNA, the CDR3 is TGCGCCAGCAGCCCCGCGGCAGGGGGCACTGAAGCTTTCTTT. This codes for CASSPAAGGTEAFF.

The CDR3 coding sequence is TGCGCCAGCAGTTCGTTGGGAGGCAATCAGCCCCAGCATTTT. Translating gives CASSSLGGNQPQHF. This chain links TRBV10-2 with TRBJ1-5; no firm D call. There are 14 residues in the CDR3. Germline CDR1 reads WSHSY; CDR2 reads SAAADI. V was trimmed by 5 bases and J by 2 bases, leaving 10 bases between them.

The V gene is TRBV4-2, the J gene TRBJ2-5, with D tentatively TRBD2 (7 bases). From germline, CDR1 is LGHNA and CDR2 YNFKEQ. CDR3 size: 17 residues. The V end lost 2 bases, the J end lost 1 base, and 17 bases lay between the germline ends. The CDR3 DNA reads TGTGCCAGCAGCCAAAGACGGTCAGGGGAGGGCCAAGAGACCCAGTACTTC. Translating it yields CASSQRRSGEGQETQYF.